One and the same sample provided the 27 T cell receptor beta chains below, sequenced in a study of cytomegalovirus exposure and HLA in healthy donors. The PCR ran on 60 Vbeta and 13 Jbeta primers. Libraries were prepared by immunoSEQ multiplex PCR; TCRdb keeps only in-frame clonotypes and omits some of them. The sample contains around 170,000 clones, around 80% of which appear only once. Material: PBMCs. Receptor source: a middle-aged man in good health and CMV-seronegative.

V usage is TRBV9 and J usage is TRBJ2-1; the match to TRBD2 covers 10 bases. Germline CDR1 reads SGDLS; CDR2 reads YYNGEE. The CDR3 consists of 17 residues. The V segment lost 0 bases and the J segment 3 bases; nucleotides outside the gene matches: 6. As DNA, the CDR3 is TGTGCCAGCAGCGTAGAGCATAGCGGGGGGCGCTACAATGAGCAGTTCTTC. Its protein product is CASSVEHSGGRYNEQFF. The full variable domain, rest sourced from reference TRBV9 and TRBJ2-1, is DSGVTQTPKHLITATGQRVTLRCSPRSGDLSVYWYQQSLDQGLQFLIQYYNGEERAKGNILERFSAQQFPDLHSELNLSSLELGDSALYFCASSVEHSGGRYNEQFFGPGTRLTVL.

In this sample, this clone turned up a few times. The J gene is TRBJ2-1, the V gene TRBV27; the match to TRBD1 covers 7 bases. Per germline, CDR1 MNHEY and CDR2 SMNVEV (reference sequence). V trimming: 7 bases; J trimming: 8 bases; junction bases outside the gene matches: 11. This CDR3 is 14 amino acids long. CDR3: CASNTIDRVHEQFF. Here the CDR3 DNA reads TGTGCCAGCAATACGATTGACAGGGTGCATGAGCAGTTCTTC.

This rearrangement joins TRBV5-1 to TRBJ1-2, with D possibly TRBD1 on 6 matching bases. Trimming cost V 0 bases and J 7 bases, with 13 bases left between them. The CDR3 loop spans 14 amino acids. CDR1 SGHRS and CDR2 YFSETQ come from the germline V gene. The CDR3 DNA reads as TGCGCCAGCAGCTTGGAGGGTCAGGGGAGTGGCTACACCTTC. Protein: CASSLEGQGSGYTF.

This clone was seen only a few times. The genes are TRBV5-6 and TRBJ2-2; a weak D match, TRBD2 (5 bases). The CDR3 is 17 residues long. Trimming removed 1 base at V and 4 bases at J, with 17 bases between. Germline V gene lookup returns CDR1 SGHDT and CDR2 YYEEEE. CDR3 in DNA: TGTGCCAGCAGCTTGTGGTTCGGCGGGTTGGGCACCGGGGAGCTGTTTTTT. Translation: CASSLWFGGLGTGELFF.

This clone was picked up a small number of times. V is TRBV5-1 and J is TRBJ2-7, with a possible D match to TRBD2 (6 bases). The CDR3 totals 13 residues. CDR1 and CDR2 (germline): SGHRS, YFSETQ. Between the trimmed V and J ends, which lost 5 bases and 6 bases, there was a span of 15 bases. As DNA, the CDR3 is TGCGCCAGCAGTCGGGAGCAGGCGGTCGAGCAGTACTTC. Translated: CASSREQAVEQYF.

This clone has only a few counts. The chain couples TRBV18 to TRBJ2-5; D might be TRBD2 (7 bases). The CDR3 loop spans 15 amino acids. Trimming left V 6 bases short and J 2 bases short, with 16 bases between. Germline-derived CDR1 and CDR2 are KGHSH and LQKENI. As DNA, the CDR3 is TGTGCCAGCTCGCGACTTCGGGGGGCACAAGAGACCCAGTACTTC. This sequence encodes CASSRLRGAQETQYF.

The rearrangement joins TRBV6-5 to TRBJ2-1, with D unclear. Germline V CDR1 and CDR2: MNHEY, SVGAGI. V was clipped by 7 bases and J by 2 bases, with 9 bases between them. The length of the CDR3 is 13 residues. The CDR3 DNA reads as TGTGCCAGCACCCTAGACCCCTACAATGAGCAGTTCTTC. This encodes CASTLDPYNEQFF.

On this clone: At one end, the junction sequence differs from germline, possibly due to a read error. The gene calls are TRBV29-1 and TRBJ1-1, with D tentatively TRBD1 (6 bases). CDR1 and CDR2 (germline): SQVTM, ANQGSEA. The CDR3 covers 14 residues. The DNA of the CDR3 is TGCAGCGTCCCCGCTTACAGGGTGAAGACTGAAGCTTTCTTT. Translating it yields CSVPAYRVKTEAFF.

V is TRBV5-4 and J is TRBJ1-2, with D perhaps matching TRBD1 (5 bases). CDR1 is SGHNT and CDR2 is YYREEE in the germline V gene (reference sequence). With 9 bases removed from V and 1 base from J, the gap between germline ends came to 13 bases. The CDR3 sequence is 13 residues long. CDR3 sequence (DNA): TGTGCCACTTCAGGGTCAATTAACTATGGCTACACCTTC. Translation gives CATSGSINYGYTF.

The chain uses TRBV5-8 and TRBJ2-7, with 7 bases that match TRBD1. Germline assignment: CDR1 SGHTS and CDR2 YDEGEE. With V trimmed by 3 bases and J by 7 bases, 13 bases remained unmatched. The CDR3 runs 15 residues. CDR3 loop: CASSSTRGPLGEQYF. The CDR3 coding sequence is TGTGCCAGCAGCTCAACTAGGGGGCCCCTGGGAGAGCAGTACTTC.

The chain employs TRBV9 and TRBJ2-7, with TRBD2 identical over 9 bases. The CDR3 length is 15 residues. The ends lost 0 bases at V and 2 bases at J; junction bases unmatched: 3. Germline V CDR1 and CDR2: SGDLS, YYNGEE. CDR3 loop: CASSVEASGAYEQYF. As DNA, the CDR3 is TGTGCCAGCAGCGTAGAGGCTAGCGGGGCCTACGAGCAGTACTTC. The variable domain in full, with the rest retrieved from reference TRBV9 and TRBJ2-7, is DSGVTQTPKHLITATGQRVTLRCSPRSGDLSVYWYQQSLDQGLQFLIQYYNGEERAKGNILERFSAQQFPDLHSELNLSSLELGDSALYFCASSVEASGAYEQYFGPGTRLTVT.

V and J are TRBV19 and TRBJ1-2; 9 bases align to TRBD1. The CDR3 runs to 14 residues. V dropped 6 bases and J dropped 0; count of bases not matched to a gene: 2. CDR1 LNHDA and CDR2 SQIVND come from the germline V gene (reference sequence). The CDR3 coding sequence is TGTGCCAGTAGGGGGACAGGGCCTAACTATGGCTACACCTTC. It yields the protein CASRGTGPNYGYTF.

V and J are TRBV6-5 and TRBJ2-3; D possibly corresponds to TRBD2 (5 bases). Germline-derived CDR1 and CDR2 are MNHEY and SVGAGI. CDR3 length: 13 amino acids. Trimming shortened V by 7 bases and J by 1 base, and 9 bases separated the two germline ends. This CDR3 reads CASMAGGTDTQYF. The CDR3 coding sequence is TGTGCCAGCATGGCGGGCGGCACAGATACGCAGTATTTT.

This clone came up once. The gene calls are TRBV27 and TRBJ1-4; D possibly corresponds to TRBD1 (6 bases). V was trimmed by 5 bases and J by 4 bases, leaving 8 bases between them. Germline CDR1 and CDR2: MNHEY and SMNVEV (reference sequence). CDR3 length: 13 amino acids. The CDR3 nucleotides are TGTGCCAGCAGTCAACAGGGTAATGAAAAACTGTTTTTT. Protein sequence: CASSQQGNEKLFF.

With regard to this clone: Other DNA sequences within the sample encode an identical CDR3. CDR3 loop: CASSTQGTDTQYF. The CDR3 DNA sequence: TGCGCCAGCAGCACACAGGGCACAGATACGCAGTATTTT. The chain combines TRBV5-1 with TRBJ2-3, with D perhaps TRBD1 (5 bases). The CDR3 runs to 13 residues. CDR1 and CDR2 from the germline V gene are SGHRS and YFSETQ. The ends were cut back, 4 bases at V and 1 base at J, with 7 bases in the middle.

V gene TRBV2 combines with J gene TRBJ2-5; 12 positions match TRBD1. CDR1 is SNHLY, CDR2 FYNNEI, per germline. This CDR3 contains 15 residues. Losses at the gene ends were 6 bases for V and 2 bases for J; bases not matched to a gene: 4. For the CDR3, the DNA is TGTGCCAGCAGGAGGGACAGGGGGCCGCAAGAGACCCAGTACTTC. Protein product: CASRRDRGPQETQYF.

The chain links TRBV9 to TRBJ2-2, with 9 bases aligning to TRBD1. The CDR3 covers 15 residues. Germline CDR1 and CDR2: SGDLS and YYNGEE. The junction had 7 bases not matched to a gene; V was cut back by 6 bases and J by 4 bases. This chain's CDR3 is CASTYGQGITGELFF. The CDR3 DNA reads TGTGCCAGCACGTATGGACAGGGGATCACCGGGGAGCTGTTTTTT.

The chain carries TRBV21-1 and TRBJ1-5; whether TRBD1, the table's D call, matches the DNA was not checked. TRBV21-1 constitutes a pseudogene. CDR3 length equals 19 residues. The DNA for the CDR3 is TGTGCCAGCAGCTTTACACCGGGACAGGGGTTTTTGGGCAATCAGCCCCAGCATTTT. It specifies CASSFTPGQGFLGNQPQHF.

The J gene is TRBJ2-3, the V gene TRBV5-1; D may be TRBD2 (5 bases). CDR3 length: 15 amino acids. The germline V and J ends were trimmed by 4 bases and 5 bases, with 17 bases remaining between them. Germline CDR1 SGHRS, CDR2 YFSETQ. The CDR3 DNA sequence: TGCGCCAGCAGCCCCGGGGTAGCATGGGTAGATACGCAGTATTTT. It is translated as CASSPGVAWVDTQYF.

This clone was found a few times. The chain recombines TRBV5-1 with TRBJ2-1, with 12 bases matching TRBD1. V gave up 2 bases and J gave up 7 bases; unmatched junction bases: 7. The CDR3 is 16 amino acids. CDR1 and CDR2 (germline): SGHRS, YFSETQ. CDR3: CASSLSGTGGRNEQFF. The DNA for the CDR3 is TGCGCCAGCAGCTTATCCGGGACAGGGGGCCGTAATGAGCAGTTCTTC.

The table lists this clone with a count of one. The chain combines TRBV6-1 with TRBJ1-2, with a possible D match to TRBD1 (5 bases). Looked up from germline, CDR1 is MNHNS and CDR2 is SASEGT. This CDR3 has 14 amino acids. Trimming removed 6 bases at V and 2 bases at J, with 13 bases between. The CDR3 loop is CASRMGQANYGYTF. CDR3 DNA sequence: TGTGCCAGCAGGATGGGGCAGGCCAACTATGGCTACACCTTC.

This clone was counted a few times. The chain joins TRBV9 to TRBJ2-7; unclear D gene. Between the trimmed V and J ends, which lost 0 bases and 3 bases, there was a span of 7 bases. Germline values: CDR1 SGDLS, CDR2 YYNGEE. The length of the CDR3 is 13 residues. The CDR3 spells CASSVAQSYEQYF. Written as DNA, the CDR3 is TGTGCCAGCAGCGTAGCACAGAGCTACGAGCAGTACTTC.

This chain uses TRBV5-6 with TRBJ1-1; the match to TRBD1 covers 8 bases. Germline values: CDR1 SGHDT, CDR2 YYEEEE. The V and J ends lost 5 bases and 4 bases, in that order; junction bases with no gene match: 7. This CDR3 is 14 amino acids long. The CDR3 spells CASSPDRVGTEAFF. The CDR3 DNA is TGTGCCAGCAGTCCGGACAGGGTGGGCACTGAAGCTTTCTTT.

This chain links TRBV7-9 with TRBJ1-3, with 7 positions matching TRBD1. V shed 2 bases and J 0 bases; nucleotides not matched to a gene: 10. CDR1 and CDR2 from the germline V gene are SEHNR and FQNEAQ (reference sequence). The CDR3 consists of 18 residues. The CDR3 sequence: CASSLRSGGPFSGNTIYF. DNA of the CDR3: TGTGCCAGCAGCTTACGGTCAGGGGGGCCATTCTCTGGAAACACCATATATTTT. The whole variable domain, filled in from reference TRBV7-9 and TRBJ1-3, reads DTGVSQNPRHKITKRGQNVTFRCDPISEHNRLYWYRQTLGQGPEFLTYFQNEAQLEKSRLLSDRFSAERPKGSFSTLEIQRTEQGDSAMYLCASSLRSGGPFSGNTIYFGEGSWLTVV.

The chain recombines TRBV7-9 with TRBJ1-1; D may be TRBD1 (5 bases). This CDR3 spans 14 amino acids. V lost 1 base, J lost 1 base, and 7 bases lay in between. Germline CDR1 SEHNR, CDR2 FQNEAQ (reference sequence). The chain's CDR3 is CASSLVRGNTEAFF. The CDR3 DNA is TGTGCCAGCAGCTTAGTTAGGGGGAACACTGAAGCTTTCTTT.

The chain recombines TRBV10-1 with TRBJ1-5; D remains unclear. The V and J ends lost 2 bases and 5 bases respectively, with 7 bases between them. The CDR3 is made up of 13 amino acids. The germline CDR1 and CDR2 sequences are WNHNN and SYGVQD (reference sequence). The CDR3 sequence: CASSENWYQPQHF. CDR3 sequence (DNA): TGCGCCAGCAGTGAGAACTGGTATCAGCCCCAGCATTTT.

J is TRBJ2-5 and V is TRBV19, with D maybe TRBD1 (5 bases). CDR1 and CDR2 from the germline V gene are LNHDA and SQIVND (reference sequence). With 3 bases removed from V and 4 bases from J, the gap between germline ends came to 15 bases. The CDR3 runs 15 residues. In DNA, the CDR3 is TGTGCCAGTAGTATCGCCGCAGGGAAGGGAGAGACCCAGTACTTC. It encodes CASSIAAGKGETQYF.